This is a list of T cell receptor beta chains from one sample in a study of long-term antiretroviral therapy in people with HIV. Sequenced by immunoSEQ multiplex PCR; TCRdb stores in-frame clones only, minus some. The profile shows roughly 30,000 clones, over 90% of them singletons. Specimen: unsorted PBMCs, collected almost 6.7 years after starting antiretroviral therapy. The source of these receptors is a woman aged 40-49 years with HIV. The CDR3 runs from the conserved cysteine through the conserved F or W. The D gene is left open where the match is weak. The size field is filled for only some rows; it gives once, few, many or a size class.

D: -; size: -; V: TRBV10-3; J: TRBJ2-5; CDR3: CASRGAGAQETQYF; DNA: TGTGCCTCCAGGGGGGCAGGGGCGCAAGAGACCCAGTACTTC
D: TRBD2; size: once; V: TRBV7-2; J: TRBJ2-1; CDR3: CASSVPGTSEEQFF; DNA: TGTGCCAGCAGCGTGCCCGGGACTAGCGAAGAGCAGTTCTTC
D: -; size: -; V: TRBV13; J: TRBJ1-2; CDR3: CASSLVRFGQGIPVGYTF; DNA: TGTGCCAGCAGCTTAGTGCGTTTTGGGCAGGGAATACCTGTTGGCTACACCTTC
D: -; size: -; V: TRBV30; J: TRBJ2-7; CDR3: CAWRAIRGSYEQYF; DNA: TGTGCCTGGAGGGCCATCAGGGGATCCTACGAGCAGTACTTC
D: -; size: -; V: TRBV4-3; J: TRBJ2-5; CDR3: CASSQDWAGEETQYF; DNA: TGCGCCAGCAGCCAAGATTGGGCAGGGGAAGAGACCCAGTACTTC
D: -; size: -; V: TRBV18; J: TRBJ1-2; CDR3: CASSPVTGLYGYTF; DNA: TGTGCCAGCTCACCGGTGACAGGCCTCTATGGCTACACCTTC
D: TRBD2; size: -; V: TRBV30; J: TRBJ2-7; CDR3: CAWSVAGGMDEQYF; DNA: TGTGCCTGGAGTGTAGCGGGGGGGATGGACGAGCAGTACTTC
D: TRBD1; size: -; V: TRBV2; J: TRBJ2-5; CDR3: CASSTSAGGSETQYF; DNA: TGTGCCAGCAGCACGTCGGCAGGGGGTTCCGAGACCCAGTACTTC
D: -; size: -; V: TRBV4-3; J: TRBJ2-7; CDR3: CASSQELGGSYEQYF; DNA: TGCGCCAGCAGCCAGGAGCTCGGGGGATCCTACGAGCAGTACTTC
D: -; size: -; V: TRBV19; J: TRBJ1-5; CDR3: CASSIQGPWRGNQPQHF; DNA: TGTGCCAGTAGTATACAGGGTCCCTGGAGGGGCAATCAGCCCCAGCATTTT
D: -; size: -; V: TRBV7-2; J: TRBJ2-1; CDR3: CASRPGGSDNEQFF; DNA: TGTGCCAGCAGACCCGGGGGCTCTGATAATGAGCAGTTCTTC
D: -; size: -; V: TRBV11-2; J: TRBJ2-7; CDR3: CASSSLGGVSEQYF; DNA: TGTGCCAGCAGCTCGCTGGGTGGGGTGAGCGAGCAGTACTTC
D: -; size: -; V: TRBV4-1; J: TRBJ1-5; CDR3: CASSQDRGAYNQPQHF; DNA: TGCGCCAGCAGCCAAGATCGAGGGGCTTACAATCAGCCCCAGCATTTT
D: -; size: -; V: TRBV5-1; J: TRBJ1-2; CDR3: CASSLGQGNGYTF; DNA: TGCGCCAGCAGCTTGGGGCAGGGAAATGGCTACACCTTC
D: TRBD1; size: -; V: TRBV7-2; J: TRBJ1-3; CDR3: CASSPGQGGLDTIYF; DNA: TGTGCCAGCAGCCCCGGACAGGGAGGTTTAGACACCATATATTTT
D: TRBD1; size: -; V: TRBV5-1; J: TRBJ2-1; CDR3: CASSTSGTGGQNEQFF; DNA: TGCGCCAGCAGCACCTCCGGGACAGGGGGGCAAAATGAGCAGTTCTTC
D: -; size: -; V: TRBV5-1; J: TRBJ2-1; CDR3: CASSSTGMWNEQFF; DNA: TGCGCCAGCAGCTCAACAGGGATGTGGAATGAGCAGTTCTTC
D: TRBD2; size: once; V: TRBV7-2; J: TRBJ2-7; CDR3: CASSLAQGLAGGEQYF; DNA: TGTGCCAGCAGCTTAGCTCAGGGACTAGCGGGGGGCGAGCAGTACTTC
D: -; size: -; V: TRBV19; J: TRBJ2-1; CDR3: CASSPPDRYNEQFF; DNA: TGTGCCAGTAGTCCGCCCGACAGGTACAATGAGCAGTTCTTC
D: TRBD1; size: -; V: TRBV6-5; J: TRBJ2-7; CDR3: CASRQGTGGTYEQYF; DNA: TGTGCCAGCAGGCAAGGGACAGGGGGAACCTACGAGCAGTACTTC
D: -; size: -; V: TRBV11-2; J: TRBJ1-1; CDR3: CASSLVPGNEAFF; DNA: TGTGCCAGCAGCTTAGTCCCGGGGAATGAAGCTTTCTTT
D: TRBD2; size: -; V: TRBV7-9; J: TRBJ2-3; CDR3: CASSYSGGSTDTQYF; DNA: TGTGCCAGCAGCTACTCCGGGGGGAGCACAGATACGCAGTATTTT
D: -; size: -; V: TRBV30; J: TRBJ1-3; CDR3: CAWSVRTSGNTIYF; DNA: TGTGCCTGGAGTGTACGAACCTCTGGAAACACCATATATTTT
D: TRBD1; size: -; V: TRBV6-6; J: TRBJ2-5; CDR3: CASSPRDRGIETQYF; DNA: TGTGCCAGCAGTCCCCGGGACAGGGGGATAGAGACCCAGTACTTC
D: TRBD1; size: -; V: TRBV29-1; J: TRBJ1-1; CDR3: CSVVDRALNTEAFF; DNA: TGCAGCGTCGTTGACAGGGCTTTGAACACTGAAGCTTTCTTT
D: -; size: -; V: TRBV7-9; J: TRBJ2-5; CDR3: CASSPPVGEETQYF; DNA: TGTGCCAGCAGCCCACCGGTTGGGGAAGAGACCCAGTACTTC
D: -; size: -; V: TRBV12-5; J: TRBJ1-2; CDR3: CASGSGEGRGYTF; DNA: TGTGCTAGTGGTTCCGGTGAAGGTCGTGGCTACACCTTC
D: -; size: -; V: TRBV5-1; J: TRBJ1-2; CDR3: CASSLERGLGYGYTF; DNA: TGCGCCAGCAGCTTGGAAAGGGGCCTAGGGTATGGCTACACCTTC
D: -; size: -; V: TRBV7-2; J: TRBJ1-2; CDR3: CASSLGAGSDYGYTF; DNA: TGTGCCAGCAGCTTAGGTGCAGGGTCGGACTATGGCTACACCTTC
D: -; size: -; V: TRBV30; J: TRBJ1-2; CDR3: CAWRDPGFGPYGYTF; DNA: TGTGCCTGGAGAGATCCGGGCTTTGGTCCCTATGGCTACACCTTC
D: TRBD1; size: few; V: TRBV6-5; J: TRBJ1-1; CDR3: CASSPGTANTEAFF; DNA: TGTGCCAGCAGTCCGGGGACAGCGAACACTGAAGCTTTCTTT
D: -; size: -; V: TRBV6-5; J: TRBJ1-1; CDR3: CASIRGTEAFF; DNA: TGTGCCAGCATCAGGGGCACTGAAGCTTTCTTT
D: TRBD1; size: -; V: TRBV19; J: TRBJ2-1; CDR3: CASSTNPGQGYNEQFF; DNA: TGTGCCAGTAGTACCAATCCGGGACAGGGGTACAATGAGCAGTTCTTC
D: -; size: -; V: TRBV9; J: TRBJ1-1; CDR3: CASSEVLNTEAFF; DNA: TGTGCCAGCAGCGAGGTATTGAACACTGAAGCTTTCTTT
D: -; size: -; V: TRBV18; J: TRBJ1-3; CDR3: CASSPQDSRNTIYF; DNA: TGTGCCAGCTCACCTCAGGACTCTCGAAACACCATATATTTT
D: -; size: -; V: TRBV30; J: TRBJ1-4; CDR3: CAHGDRPLPNEKLFF; DNA: TGTGCCCACGGAGACAGGCCCTTACCGAATGAAAAACTGTTTTTT
D: TRBD2; size: -; V: TRBV7-2; J: TRBJ2-7; CDR3: CASSFPLSGAEEQYF; DNA: TGTGCCAGCAGCTTCCCCCTTAGCGGGGCGGAAGAGCAGTACTTC
D: TRBD2; size: -; V: TRBV7-2; J: TRBJ2-5; CDR3: CASSLPGLAVQETQYF; DNA: TGTGCCAGCAGCTTACCGGGACTAGCGGTCCAAGAGACCCAGTACTTC
D: TRBD2; size: -; V: TRBV10-3; J: TRBJ2-3; CDR3: CAISWTSGPQDTQYF; DNA: TGTGCCATCAGTTGGACTAGCGGTCCCCAAGATACGCAGTATTTT
D: -; size: -; V: TRBV11-3; J: TRBJ1-1; CDR3: CASSLAGDTEAFF; DNA: TGTGCCAGCAGCTTAGCAGGGGACACTGAAGCTTTCTTT
D: -; size: -; V: TRBV7-2; J: TRBJ2-5; CDR3: CASSPRGGPQETQYF; DNA: TGTGCCAGCAGCCCGAGGGGCGGGCCCCAAGAGACCCAGTACTTC
D: -; size: -; V: TRBV2; J: TRBJ2-3; CDR3: CASAGERTDTQYF; DNA: TGTGCCAGCGCAGGGGAACGCACAGATACGCAGTATTTT
D: TRBD1; size: -; V: TRBV5-1; J: TRBJ2-1; CDR3: CASATGAEQFF; DNA: TGCGCCAGCGCTACAGGGGCTGAGCAGTTCTTC
D: -; size: -; V: TRBV5-1; J: TRBJ1-2; CDR3: CASSEDRGGYTF; DNA: TGCGCCAGCAGCGAGGACAGAGGCGGCTACACCTTC
D: -; size: -; V: TRBV7-3; J: TRBJ1-1; CDR3: CASIRTVAFF; DNA: TGTGCCAGCATTCGGACGGTAGCTTTCTTT